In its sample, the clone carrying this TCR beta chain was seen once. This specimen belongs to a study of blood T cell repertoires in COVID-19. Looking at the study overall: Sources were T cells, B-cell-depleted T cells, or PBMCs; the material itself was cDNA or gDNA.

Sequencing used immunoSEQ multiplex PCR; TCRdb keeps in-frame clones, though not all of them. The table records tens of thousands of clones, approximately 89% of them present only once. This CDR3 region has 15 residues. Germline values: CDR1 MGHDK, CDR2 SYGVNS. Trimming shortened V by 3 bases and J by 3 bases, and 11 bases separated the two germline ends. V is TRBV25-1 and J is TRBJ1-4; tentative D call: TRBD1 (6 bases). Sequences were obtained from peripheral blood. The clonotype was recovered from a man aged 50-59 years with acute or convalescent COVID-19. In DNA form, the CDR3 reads TGTGCCAGCAGTGATGGCAGGGGTTCTAATGAAAAACTGTTTTTT. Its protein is CASSDGRGSNEKLFF.